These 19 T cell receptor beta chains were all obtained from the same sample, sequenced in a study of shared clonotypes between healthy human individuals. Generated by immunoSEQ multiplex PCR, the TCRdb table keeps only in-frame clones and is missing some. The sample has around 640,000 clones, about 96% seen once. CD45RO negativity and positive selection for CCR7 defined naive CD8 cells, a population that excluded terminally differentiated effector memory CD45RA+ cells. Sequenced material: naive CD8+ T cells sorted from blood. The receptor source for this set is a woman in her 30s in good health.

Written as DNA, the CDR3 is TGTGCCAGTAGTATTGTGCTAGCGTCAAGGAATGAGCAGTTCTTC. Its translation: CASSIVLASRNEQFF. The chain uses TRBV19 and TRBJ2-1, with D maybe TRBD2 (6 bases). CDR1 is LNHDA, CDR2 SQIVND, per germline (reference sequence). The CDR3 contains 15 residues. V was trimmed by 3 bases and J by 7 bases, leaving 16 bases between them.

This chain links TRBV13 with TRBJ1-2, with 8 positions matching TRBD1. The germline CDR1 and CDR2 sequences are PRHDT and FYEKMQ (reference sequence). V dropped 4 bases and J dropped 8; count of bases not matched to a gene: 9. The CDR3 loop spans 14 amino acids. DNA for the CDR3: TGTGCCAGCAGCTCCGGCAGGGGGCTAAAAGGCTACACCTTC. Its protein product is CASSSGRGLKGYTF.

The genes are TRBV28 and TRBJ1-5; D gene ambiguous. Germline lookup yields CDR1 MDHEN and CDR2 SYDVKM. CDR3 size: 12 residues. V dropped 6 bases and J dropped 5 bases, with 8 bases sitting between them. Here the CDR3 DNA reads TGTGCCAGCAGCACCTTCGATCAGCCCCAGCATTTT. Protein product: CASSTFDQPQHF.

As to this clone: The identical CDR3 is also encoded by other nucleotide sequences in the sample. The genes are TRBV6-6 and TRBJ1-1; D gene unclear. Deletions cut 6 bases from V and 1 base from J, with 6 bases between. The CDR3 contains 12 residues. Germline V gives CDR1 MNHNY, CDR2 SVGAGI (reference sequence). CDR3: CASSPGNTEAFF. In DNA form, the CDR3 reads TGTGCCAGCAGCCCCGGGAACACTGAAGCTTTCTTT.

Written as DNA, the CDR3 is TGTGCCAGCAGTCCAGAGACTAGCGGCTACAATGAGCAGTTCTTC. Translated, it gives CASSPETSGYNEQFF. The chain links TRBV27 to TRBJ2-1, with 9 nucleotides matching TRBD2. V gave up 5 bases and J gave up 3 bases; unmatched junction bases: 5. The CDR3 has 15 amino acids. CDR1 MNHEY and CDR2 SMNVEV come from the germline V gene (reference sequence).

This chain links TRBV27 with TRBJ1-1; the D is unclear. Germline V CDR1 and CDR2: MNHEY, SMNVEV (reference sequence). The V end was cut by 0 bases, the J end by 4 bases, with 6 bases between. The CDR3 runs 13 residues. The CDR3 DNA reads TGTGCCAGCAGTTTATCGCTCCCCACTGAAGCTTTCTTT. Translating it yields CASSLSLPTEAFF.

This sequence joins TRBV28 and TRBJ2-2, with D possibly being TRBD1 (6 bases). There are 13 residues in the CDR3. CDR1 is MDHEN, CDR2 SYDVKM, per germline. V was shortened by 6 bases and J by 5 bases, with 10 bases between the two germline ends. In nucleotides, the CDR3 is TGTGCCAGCAGAGAGAGGGGGACCGGGGAGCTGTTTTTT. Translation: CASRERGTGELFF.

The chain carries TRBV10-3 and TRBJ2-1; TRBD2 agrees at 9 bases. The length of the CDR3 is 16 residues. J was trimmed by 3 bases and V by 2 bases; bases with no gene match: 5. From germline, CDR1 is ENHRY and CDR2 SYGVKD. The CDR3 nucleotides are TGTGCCATCAGTGAGGCGGGACTAGCTGACTACAATGAGCAGTTCTTC. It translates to CAISEAGLADYNEQFF.

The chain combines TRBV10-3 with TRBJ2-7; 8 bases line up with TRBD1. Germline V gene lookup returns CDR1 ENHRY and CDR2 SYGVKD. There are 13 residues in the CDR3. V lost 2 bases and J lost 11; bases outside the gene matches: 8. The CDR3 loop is CAISEGQGVREYF. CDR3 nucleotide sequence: TGTGCCATCAGTGAGGGACAGGGTGTGAGGGAGTACTTC.

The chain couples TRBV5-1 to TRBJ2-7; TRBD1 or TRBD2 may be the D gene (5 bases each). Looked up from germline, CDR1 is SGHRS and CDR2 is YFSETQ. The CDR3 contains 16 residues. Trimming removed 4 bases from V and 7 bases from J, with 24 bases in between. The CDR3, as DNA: TGCGCCAGCAGCCTTTCCCTTACCGGGGACGCATGGGAGCAGTACTTC. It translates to CASSLSLTGDAWEQYF.

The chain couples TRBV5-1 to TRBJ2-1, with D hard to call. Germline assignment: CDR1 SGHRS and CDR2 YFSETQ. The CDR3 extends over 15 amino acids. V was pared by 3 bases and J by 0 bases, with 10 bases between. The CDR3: CASSSGPSSYNEQFF. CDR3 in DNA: TGCGCCAGCAGCTCCGGACCGAGCTCCTACAATGAGCAGTTCTTC.

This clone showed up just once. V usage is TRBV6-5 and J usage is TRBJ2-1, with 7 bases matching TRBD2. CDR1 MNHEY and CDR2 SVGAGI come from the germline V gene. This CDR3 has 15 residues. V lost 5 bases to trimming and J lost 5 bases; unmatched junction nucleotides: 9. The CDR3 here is CASSLVTGGHNEQFF. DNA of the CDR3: TGTGCCAGCAGTCTGGTAACGGGAGGCCACAATGAGCAGTTCTTC.

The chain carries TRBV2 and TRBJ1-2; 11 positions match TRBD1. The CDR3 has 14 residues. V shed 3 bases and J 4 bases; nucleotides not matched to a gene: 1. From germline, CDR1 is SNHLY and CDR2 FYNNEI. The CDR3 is CASSEGQGGYGYTF. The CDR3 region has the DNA TGTGCCAGCAGTGAGGGACAGGGGGGCTATGGCTACACCTTC.

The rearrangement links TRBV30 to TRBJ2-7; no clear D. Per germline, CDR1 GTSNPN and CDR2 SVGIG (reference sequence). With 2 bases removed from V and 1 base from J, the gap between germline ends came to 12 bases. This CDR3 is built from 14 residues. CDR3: CAWSLGALSYEQYF. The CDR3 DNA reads TGTGCCTGGAGTCTGGGTGCCCTTTCCTACGAGCAGTACTTC.

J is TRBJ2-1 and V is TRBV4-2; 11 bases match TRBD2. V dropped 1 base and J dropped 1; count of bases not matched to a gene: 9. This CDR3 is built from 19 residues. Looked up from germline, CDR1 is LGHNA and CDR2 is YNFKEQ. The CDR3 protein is CASSQGSSGRAKSYNEQFF. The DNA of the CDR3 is TGTGCCAGCAGCCAAGGAAGTAGCGGGAGGGCCAAGTCCTACAATGAGCAGTTCTTC.

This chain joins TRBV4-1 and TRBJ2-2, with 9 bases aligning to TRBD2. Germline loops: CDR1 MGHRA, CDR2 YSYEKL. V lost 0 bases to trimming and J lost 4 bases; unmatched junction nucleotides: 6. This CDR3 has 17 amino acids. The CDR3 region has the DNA TGCGCCAGCAGCCAAGATCCGGTAGCGGGAGTCACCGGGGAGCTGTTTTTT. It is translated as CASSQDPVAGVTGELFF.

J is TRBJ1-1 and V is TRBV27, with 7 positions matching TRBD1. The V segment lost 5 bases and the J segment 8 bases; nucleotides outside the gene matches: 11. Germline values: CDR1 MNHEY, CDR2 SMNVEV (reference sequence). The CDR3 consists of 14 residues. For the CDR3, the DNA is TGTGCCAGCAGTCTGACAGGGTCTAACATGGAAGCTTTCTTT. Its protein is CASSLTGSNMEAFF.

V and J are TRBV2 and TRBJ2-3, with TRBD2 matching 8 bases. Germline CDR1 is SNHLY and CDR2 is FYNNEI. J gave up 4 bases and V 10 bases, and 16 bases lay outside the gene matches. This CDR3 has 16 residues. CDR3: CAIGPGLVGTSDTQYF. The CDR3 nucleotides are TGTGCCATCGGACCGGGACTAGTCGGGACTTCAGATACGCAGTATTTT.

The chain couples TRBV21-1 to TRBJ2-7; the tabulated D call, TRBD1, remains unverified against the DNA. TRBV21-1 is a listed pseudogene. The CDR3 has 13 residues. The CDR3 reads CASSRQGGYEQYF. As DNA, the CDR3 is TGTGCCAGCAGCAGACAGGGAGGCTACGAGCAGTACTTC.